A single sample is the source of the 26 T cell receptor beta chains below, sequenced in a study of blood T cell repertoires in COVID-19. Libraries were prepared by immunoSEQ multiplex PCR; TCRdb keeps only in-frame clonotypes and omits some of them. The repertoire holds roughly 98,000 clones, 80% to 95% seen once, with roughly 6.4% in the top ten. The sample consisted of peripheral blood. The receptor set was obtained from a woman between 55 and 75 years old with active COVID-19.

The chain employs TRBV7-3 and TRBJ2-2; 9 bases are shared with TRBD2. CDR3 length: 18 residues. Trimming at V came to 1 base and at J to 2 bases, leaving 8 bases not matched to a gene. CDR1 and CDR2 (germline): SGHTA, FQGTGA. The CDR3 sequence: CASSLNPSGTANTGELFF. CDR3 DNA sequence: TGTGCCAGCAGCTTAAATCCTAGCGGGACCGCAAACACCGGGGAGCTGTTTTTT.

The chain is built from TRBV11-2 and TRBJ2-7; 14 bases map to TRBD2. CDR3 size: 18 residues. Germline CDR1 reads SGHAT; CDR2 reads FQNNGV. V shed 5 bases and J 0 bases; nucleotides not matched to a gene: 9. Here the CDR3 reads CASSRLAGGPSSSYEQYF. The CDR3 bases are TGTGCCAGCAGCCGACTAGCGGGAGGGCCATCTAGCTCCTACGAGCAGTACTTC.

V usage is TRBV27 and J usage is TRBJ2-3; D unresolved. The V gene's germline CDR1 is MNHEY and CDR2 SMNVEV (reference sequence). This CDR3 is 14 amino acids long. V was clipped by 3 bases and J by 3 bases, with 10 bases between them. CDR3 in DNA: TGTGCCAGCAGTTTTATCCGTCCGACAGATACGCAGTATTTT. As protein: CASSFIRPTDTQYF.

The chain is built from TRBV4-3 and TRBJ2-7; 9 bases are shared with TRBD1. V gave up 0 bases and J gave up 6 bases; unmatched junction bases: 6. Per germline, CDR1 LGHNA and CDR2 YSLEER. This CDR3 is built from 15 residues. The CDR3 protein is CASSQDFGQGLEQYF. The CDR3, as DNA: TGCGCCAGCAGCCAAGATTTTGGACAGGGGCTCGAGCAGTACTTC.

The rearrangement links TRBV4-1 to TRBJ1-6; TRBD1 aligns across 7 bases. Looked up from germline, CDR1 is MGHRA and CDR2 is YSYEKL. This CDR3 has 15 residues. V lost 2 bases to trimming and J lost 7 bases; unmatched junction nucleotides: 5. The CDR3 DNA reads TGCGCCAGCAGCCAAACCGGGACAGTAAATTCACCCCTCCACTTT. Encoded protein: CASSQTGTVNSPLHF.

The CDR3 DNA sequence: TGTGCTAGTGCCGAGACTAGCGGGGCCATTCGGACAGATACGCAGTATTTT. Its protein product is CASAETSGAIRTDTQYF. The chain is built from TRBV12-5 and TRBJ2-3; 11 nucleotides agree with TRBD2. CDR1 and CDR2 (germline): LGHNT, FRNRAP. The CDR3 is made up of 17 amino acids. Losses at the gene ends were 7 bases for V and 3 bases for J; bases not matched to a gene: 12.

This sequence joins TRBV4-1 and TRBJ2-5; tentative D call: TRBD2 (6 bases). There are 15 residues in the CDR3. Germline assignment: CDR1 MGHRA and CDR2 YSYEKL. V was clipped by 3 bases and J by 2 bases, with 13 bases between them. The CDR3: CASSQHGTAQETQYF. CDR3 DNA sequence: TGCGCCAGCAGCCAGCACGGGACTGCTCAAGAGACCCAGTACTTC.

This clone appeared a few times. The chain carries TRBV19 and TRBJ2-2; D is unresolved. CDR1 LNHDA and CDR2 SQIVND come from the germline V gene (reference sequence). The CDR3 covers 15 residues. V was clipped by 3 bases and J by 0 bases, with 8 bases between them. The CDR3 nucleotides are TGTGCCAGTAGTATCTCGCGGACGAACACCGGGGAGCTGTTTTTT. Protein sequence: CASSISRTNTGELFF.

The genes are TRBV29-1 and TRBJ1-2; a weak D match, TRBD1 (5 bases). Germline loops: CDR1 SQVTM, CDR2 ANQGSEA. The CDR3 loop spans 12 amino acids. Trimming took 4 bases from V and 6 from J, leaving 12 bases between them. This CDR3 reads CSVVNRFNGYTF. CDR3 bases: TGCAGCGTTGTAAACAGGTTCAATGGCTACACCTTC.

The chain combines TRBV2 with TRBJ1-4, with D uncertain. There are 15 residues in the CDR3. The germline V and J ends were trimmed by 8 bases and 6 bases, with 19 bases remaining between them. The V gene's germline CDR1 is SNHLY and CDR2 FYNNEI. CDR3 sequence reads: CASSDRGLYDEKLFF. The CDR3 region has the DNA TGTGCCAGCTCTGATCGAGGCTTGTACGATGAAAAACTGTTTTTT.

The chain has TRBV7-2 and TRBJ1-1, with D possibly being TRBD1 (5 bases). Trimming left V 1 base short and J 1 base short, with 10 bases between. Germline-derived CDR1 and CDR2 are SGHTA and FQGNSA. The CDR3 runs to 15 residues. CDR3 amino acids: CASSLVPGGNTEAFF. CDR3 DNA sequence: TGTGCCAGCAGCTTAGTACCCGGGGGGAACACTGAAGCTTTCTTT.

This CDR3 is CASSQPGAPGNTIYF. CDR3 nucleotide sequence: TGTGCCAGCAGCCAACCAGGGGCGCCCGGAAACACCATATATTTT. The chain is built from TRBV3-1 (or the pseudogene TRBV3-2) and TRBJ1-3; a possible D gene is TRBD1 (6 bases). CDR1 LGHDT and CDR2 YNNKEL come from the germline V gene (reference sequence). CDR3 size: 15 residues. V was cut by 2 bases and J by 4 bases, with 12 bases left in between.

The CDR3 here is CATAFGGANVLTF. CDR3 coding DNA: TGTGCCACCGCGTTTGGTGGGGCCAACGTCCTGACTTTC. This rearrangement joins TRBV19 to TRBJ2-6; D is uncertain. CDR1 is LNHDA, CDR2 SQIVND, per germline (reference sequence). V was clipped by 10 bases and J by 3 bases, with 10 bases between them. The CDR3 is made up of 13 amino acids.

V usage is TRBV7-9 and J usage is TRBJ2-1; 7 nucleotides line up with TRBD1. V gave up 5 bases and J gave up 8 bases; unmatched junction bases: 12. Germline CDR1 is SEHNR and CDR2 is FQNEAQ (reference sequence). The CDR3 length is 15 residues. The CDR3 sequence is CASSNRGTDGHEQFF. The DNA for the CDR3 is TGTGCCAGCAGCAACAGGGGAACGGATGGTCATGAGCAGTTCTTC. Complete variable domain (other parts from reference TRBV7-9 and TRBJ2-1): DTGVSQNPRHKITKRGQNVTFRCDPISEHNRLYWYRQTLGQGPEFLTYFQNEAQLEKSRLLSDRFSAERPKGSFSTLEIQRTEQGDSAMYLCASSNRGTDGHEQFFGPGTRLTVL.

The J gene is TRBJ2-3, the V gene TRBV3-1 (or the pseudogene TRBV3-2); 11 nucleotides match TRBD2. Losses at the gene ends were 4 bases for V and 2 bases for J; bases not matched to a gene: 5. This CDR3 spans 16 amino acids. Germline V lookup: CDR1 LGHDT, CDR2 YNNKEL (reference sequence). The CDR3 DNA is TGTGCCAGCAGCCGTAGACTAGCGGGGAACACAGATACGCAGTATTTT. Translating gives CASSRRLAGNTDTQYF.

The chain is built from TRBV27 and TRBJ1-2; 7 nucleotides line up with TRBD1. The CDR3 totals 14 residues. V lost 6 bases to trimming and J lost 3 bases; unmatched junction nucleotides: 7. The V gene's germline CDR1 is MNHEY and CDR2 SMNVEV (reference sequence). This CDR3 is CASSRDRNYYGYTF. In DNA, the CDR3 is TGTGCCAGCAGCCGGGACAGAAACTACTATGGCTACACCTTC.

The chain uses TRBV6-5 and TRBJ1-2, with 10 bases matching TRBD1. The CDR3 contains 15 residues. The V segment lost 7 bases and the J segment 10 bases; nucleotides outside the gene matches: 15. The germline V gene has CDR1 MNHEY and CDR2 SVGAGI. This chain's CDR3 is CASTDGQGVREDYTF. As DNA, the CDR3 is TGTGCCAGCACCGACGGACAGGGGGTTCGTGAGGACTACACCTTC.

The CDR3 bases are TGTGCCAGCACTTCGGTACAGGTCCCCATCCCCGGTTACGAGCAGTACTTC. Protein sequence: CASTSVQVPIPGYEQYF. This chain links TRBV28 with TRBJ2-7, with a tentative D call TRBD1 (5 bases). The CDR3 totals 17 residues. Trimming took off 7 bases at V and 4 bases at J, with 26 bases between the two ends. Germline values: CDR1 MDHEN, CDR2 SYDVKM.

The chain employs TRBV4-1 and TRBJ2-1; 9 nucleotides line up with TRBD2. V shed 4 bases and J 7 bases; nucleotides not matched to a gene: 5. This CDR3 contains 14 residues. Germline V CDR1 and CDR2: MGHRA, YSYEKL. This CDR3 reads CASSPREGGNEQFF. CDR3 bases: TGCGCCAGCAGCCCGCGGGAGGGCGGAAATGAGCAGTTCTTC.

The rearrangement uses TRBV19 and TRBJ2-5; 9 nucleotides match TRBD1. The CDR3 covers 14 residues. V lost 6 bases and J lost 5; bases outside the gene matches: 7. Per germline, CDR1 LNHDA and CDR2 SQIVND (reference sequence). In DNA, the CDR3 is TGTGCCAGTAGCACACAGGGGGCCTGGGAGACCCAGTACTTC. This codes for CASSTQGAWETQYF.

The chain links TRBV30 to TRBJ2-3; D not certain. V shed 2 bases and J shed 6 bases, with 6 bases lying between them. This CDR3 contains 11 residues. Germline assignment: CDR1 GTSNPN and CDR2 SVGIG (reference sequence). The CDR3 sequence is CAWSREDTQYF. The DNA of the CDR3 is TGTGCCTGGAGTAGAGAGGATACGCAGTATTTT.

The chain combines TRBV3-1 (or the pseudogene TRBV3-2) with TRBJ1-2; TRBD1 aligns across 9 bases. Germline V gives CDR1 LGHDT, CDR2 YNNKEL (reference sequence). This CDR3 has 17 amino acids. With 3 bases clipped from V and 7 bases from J, the junction kept 15 bases outside the gene matches. The CDR3 nucleotides are TGTGCCAGCAGCCACCTATTTCAAAGGACAGGGGAGGCTGGCTACACCTTC. It is translated as CASSHLFQRTGEAGYTF.

In the case of this clone: Other DNA sequences in the sample encode the same CDR3. The V and J genes are TRBV7-2 and TRBJ1-4; 7 bases are shared with TRBD1. Germline assignment: CDR1 SGHTA and CDR2 FQGNSA. The V gene end was trimmed by 5 bases and the J gene end by 7 bases; junction bases not matched to a gene: 4. This CDR3 has 13 amino acids. CDR3 sequence reads: CASSPGTAEKLFF. Written as DNA, the CDR3 is TGTGCCAGCAGCCCCGGGACAGCTGAAAAACTGTTTTTT.

The chain recombines TRBV19 with TRBJ1-4; no clear D gene. Per germline, CDR1 LNHDA and CDR2 SQIVND (reference sequence). V gave up 8 bases and J gave up 0 bases, with 13 bases separating them. There are 15 residues in the CDR3. CDR3 DNA sequence: TGTGCCAGTGGTAAGATCAGTGCAACTAATGAAAAACTGTTTTTT. The encoded protein is CASGKISATNEKLFF.

The chain couples TRBV5-1 to TRBJ2-7; D is perhaps TRBD2 (6 bases). Germline CDR1 is SGHRS and CDR2 is YFSETQ. This CDR3 has 16 residues. V lost 2 bases to trimming and J lost 0 bases, with 15 bases between them. The CDR3 loop is CASSLTGGTVSYEQYF. In DNA form, the CDR3 reads TGCGCCAGCAGCTTAACAGGAGGGACGGTCTCCTACGAGCAGTACTTC.

The chain combines TRBV28 with TRBJ2-1; 9 bases line up with TRBD1. Per the germline V gene, CDR1 is MDHEN and CDR2 is SYDVKM. Trimming at V came to 6 bases and at J to 10 bases, leaving 10 bases not matched to a gene. The CDR3 is 14 amino acids. The CDR3, as DNA: TGTGCCAGCAGACCCAGGGACAGGGTGGGAGAGCAGTTCTTC. Its translation: CASRPRDRVGEQFF.